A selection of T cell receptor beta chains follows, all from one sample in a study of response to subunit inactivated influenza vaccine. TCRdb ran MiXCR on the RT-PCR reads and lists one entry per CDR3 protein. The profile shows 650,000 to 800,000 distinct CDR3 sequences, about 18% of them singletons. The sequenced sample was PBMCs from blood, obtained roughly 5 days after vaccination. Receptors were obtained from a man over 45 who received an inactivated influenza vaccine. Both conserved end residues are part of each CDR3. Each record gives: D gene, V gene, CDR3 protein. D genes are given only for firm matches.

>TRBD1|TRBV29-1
CSFGQGGGTGELFF
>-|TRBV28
CASRKKGAGTYEQYF
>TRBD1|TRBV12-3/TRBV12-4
CASSPQDRGNEQFF
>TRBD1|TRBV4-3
CASSHTTGGTGYGYTF
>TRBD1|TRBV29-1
CSVVQGEDQPQHF
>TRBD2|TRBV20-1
CSARGVGRAPYNEQFF
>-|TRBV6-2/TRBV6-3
CASSYPTLSTDQYF
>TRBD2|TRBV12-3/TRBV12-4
CASSLVQLAGNEQFF
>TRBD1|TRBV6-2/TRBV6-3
CASRPDRVETEAFF
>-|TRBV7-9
CASSPIKSSYEQYF
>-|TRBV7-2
CASNTGRVNYGYTF
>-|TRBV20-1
CSARVTGTQETQYF
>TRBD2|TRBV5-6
CASSEASGADTQYF
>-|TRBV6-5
CASSYSMVQETQYF
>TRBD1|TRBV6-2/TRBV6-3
CASSYIRDRRIYEQYF
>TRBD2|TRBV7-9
CASSSPTSGSIHEQFF
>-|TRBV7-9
CDSGEGQANYGYTF
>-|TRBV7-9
CASSKGGEKLFF
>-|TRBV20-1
CSATSPAQPQHF
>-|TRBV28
CASSSPGTLDTQYF
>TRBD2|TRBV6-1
CASSHSGSKGSYNEQFF
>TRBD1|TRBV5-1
CASSHRGTGELFF
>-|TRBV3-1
CASRGSYTGELFF
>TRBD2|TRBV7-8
CASSPDKTSGNRETQYF
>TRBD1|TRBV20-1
CSARDPTGSTDTQYF
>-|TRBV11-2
CASSLDKGPGNTIYF
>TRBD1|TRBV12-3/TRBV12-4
CASSPGTDQETQYF
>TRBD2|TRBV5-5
CASSPPAGGYNEQFF
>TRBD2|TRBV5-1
CASSLDGTSSYEQYF
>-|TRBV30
CAWSNLVGTQYF